Many counts were recorded for the clone carrying this TCR beta chain. The CDR3 is made up of 16 amino acids. Germline V gives CDR1 GTSNPN, CDR2 SVGIG (reference sequence). With V trimmed by 0 bases and J by 7 bases, 11 bases remained unmatched. These data come from a study of T cells in Graves' hyperthyroidism and ophthalmopathy. There were TCR beta CDR3 regions amplified from RNA transcripts. The HTBI primer set drove a first-round RT-PCR of the TCR CDR3. TCRdb analysed the multiplex PCR reads with MiXCR anew, one entry per CDR3 protein. This table has more than 300,000 distinct CDR3 sequences, about 14% appearing once. Uncontrolled infection, other autoimmune disease, pregnancy or lactation barred patients from enrollment. Thyroid ultrasound and orbital computed tomography, with clinical symptoms and serum thyroxine and TRAb, informed diagnoses.

V and J are TRBV30 and TRBJ1-5, with 8 bases lining up with TRBD1. Material for sequencing was blood. The TCR sequence derives from a woman between 25 and 40 years old with Graves' ophthalmopathy. CDR3 protein: CAWSVRSGQGGQPQHF. CDR3 in DNA: TGTGCCTGGAGTGTACGGTCCGGACAGGGCGGACAGCCCCAGCATTTT.